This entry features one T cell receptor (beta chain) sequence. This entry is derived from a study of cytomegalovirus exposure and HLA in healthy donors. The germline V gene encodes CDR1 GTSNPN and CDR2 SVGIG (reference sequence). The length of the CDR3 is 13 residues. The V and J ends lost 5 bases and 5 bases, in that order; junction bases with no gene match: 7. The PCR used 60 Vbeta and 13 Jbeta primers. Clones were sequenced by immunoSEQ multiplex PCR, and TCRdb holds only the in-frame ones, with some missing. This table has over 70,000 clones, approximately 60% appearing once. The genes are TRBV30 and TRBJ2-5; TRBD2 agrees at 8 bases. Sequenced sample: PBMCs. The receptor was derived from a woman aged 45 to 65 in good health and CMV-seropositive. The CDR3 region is CAWASGGHETQYF. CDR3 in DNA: TGTGCCTGGGCCTCGGGGGGGCACGAGACCCAGTACTTC.